The 32 T cell receptor beta chains below were found in one sample sequenced in a study of human CD4 T cells and Enterobacteriaceae. Sorting took every CD4+ cell except CD45RA+CCR7+CD95- naive cells, reaching over 98% purity. Clones were read by immunoSEQ multiplex PCR, and TCRdb kept only the in-frame ones, dropping some. The repertoire holds about 27,000 clones, with around 80% as singletons. The sequenced material came from memory CD4+ T cells from blood. The receptor set was obtained from a human donor in good health.

V gene TRBV19 combines with J gene TRBJ1-5; tentatively, D is TRBD1 (6 bases). Per the germline V gene, CDR1 is LNHDA and CDR2 is SQIVND (reference sequence). V was trimmed by 7 bases and J by 0 bases, leaving 13 bases between them. This CDR3 is 15 amino acids long. The CDR3 DNA sequence: TGTGCCAGTACCCCTACAGGGTATAGCAATCAGCCCCAGCATTTT. It yields the protein CASTPTGYSNQPQHF.

The chain combines TRBV28 with TRBJ2-3, with a weak D call TRBD1 (6 bases). The CDR3 length is 14 residues. The germline CDR1 and CDR2 sequences are MDHEN and SYDVKM. V was pared by 10 bases and J by 3 bases, with 17 bases between. Here the CDR3 DNA reads TGTGCCATAAAACAGGGTTATAGTACAGATACGCAGTATTTT. Translation gives CAIKQGYSTDTQYF.

This clone appeared once. The chain combines TRBV19 with TRBJ1-6; possible D gene TRBD1, 5 bases. The CDR3 loop spans 13 amino acids. V shed 5 bases and J shed 13 bases, with 15 bases lying between them. Germline-derived CDR1 and CDR2 are LNHDA and SQIVND (reference sequence). CDR3 loop: CASSVAGRHPLHF. The CDR3 DNA follows: TGTGCCAGTAGTGTGGCAGGGCGTCATCCCCTCCACTTT.

The gene calls are TRBV2 and TRBJ1-4; D ambiguous. Germline assignment: CDR1 SNHLY and CDR2 FYNNEI. Deletions cut 2 bases from V and 8 bases from J, with 3 bases between. The CDR3 is 11 residues long. CDR3 sequence: CASSEQEKLFF. DNA of the CDR3: TGTGCCAGCAGTGAACAAGAAAAACTGTTTTTT.

With regard to this clone: At one boundary the junction diverges from the germline segment, which might be a read error. This chain links TRBV6-1 with TRBJ1-5; TRBD1 aligns across 8 bases. The CDR3 is 16 residues long. Germline V CDR1 and CDR2: MNHNS, SASEGT. This chain's CDR3 is CASREGQGGSNQPQHF. The CDR3 nucleotides are TGTGCCAGCAGAGAAGGACAGGGAGGAAGCAATCAGCCCCAGCATTTT.

This clone turned up a few times. The rearrangement uses TRBV10-2 and TRBJ2-7, with 8 nucleotides matching TRBD1. The CDR3 is 13 amino acids. V dropped 7 bases and J dropped 5; count of bases not matched to a gene: 7. Germline assignment: CDR1 WSHSY and CDR2 SAAADI. The CDR3 reads CASKRQGADEQYF. The CDR3 DNA reads TGCGCCAGCAAGAGGCAGGGGGCGGACGAGCAGTACTTC.

This chain uses TRBV5-4 with TRBJ1-2; 7 bases match TRBD1. CDR1 and CDR2 (germline): SGHNT, YYREEE (reference sequence). The V segment lost 2 bases and the J segment 2 bases; nucleotides outside the gene matches: 9. This CDR3 is built from 16 residues. In DNA form, the CDR3 reads TGTGCCAGCAGCTTTTTCCGAGGGGACAGCAACTATGGCTACACCTTC. Protein: CASSFFRGDSNYGYTF.

The genes are TRBV30 and TRBJ2-3; 16 bases map to TRBD2. The CDR3 loop spans 15 amino acids. With 3 bases clipped from V and 6 bases from J, the junction kept 3 bases outside the gene matches. Per the germline V gene, CDR1 is GTSNPN and CDR2 is SVGIG (reference sequence). CDR3 in amino acids: CAWRGTSGRADTQYF. The CDR3 nucleotides read TGTGCCTGGAGGGGGACTAGCGGGAGGGCTGATACGCAGTATTTT.

This chain connects TRBV6-6 to TRBJ1-1, with 10 nucleotides matching TRBD1. Germline V gives CDR1 MNHNY, CDR2 SVGAGI (reference sequence). Trimming removed 6 bases from V and 5 bases from J; junction bases left unmatched: 6. This CDR3 spans 14 amino acids. CDR3 nucleotide sequence: TGTGCCAGCAGCCCCGCGGACAGGGGGACTGAAGCTTTCTTT. Residues: CASSPADRGTEAFF.

This clone came up once. The chain is built from TRBV28 and TRBJ1-1, with D uncertain. The V gene's germline CDR1 is MDHEN and CDR2 SYDVKM. V lost 3 bases and J 9 bases, leaving 11 bases between the germline ends. CDR3 size: 12 residues. The CDR3 region is CASSFPGAQAFF. CDR3 nucleotides: TGTGCCAGCAGTTTTCCGGGAGCCCAAGCTTTCTTT.

This clone has only a few counts. V and J are TRBV19 and TRBJ2-7, with 7 nucleotides matching TRBD2. The V segment lost 4 bases and the J segment 3 bases; nucleotides outside the gene matches: 6. This CDR3 is built from 14 residues. Germline assignment: CDR1 LNHDA and CDR2 SQIVND (reference sequence). The CDR3 DNA sequence: TGTGCCAGTAGTAGCGGGAGCCGTTACTACGAGCAGTACTTC. It translates to CASSSGSRYYEQYF.

The chain has TRBV5-1 and TRBJ1-2; perhaps TRBD1 as D (5 bases). The CDR3 length is 13 residues. V was cut by 0 bases and J by 4 bases, with 7 bases left in between. CDR1 and CDR2 (germline): SGHRS, YFSETQ. The DNA for the CDR3 is TGCGCCAGCAGCTTGGACAGGTTCTATGGCTACACCTTC. Its protein product is CASSLDRFYGYTF.

About this clone itself: Sequence at one end of the junction differs from germline and may be a read error. The CDR3 reads CASSYTGRRVVFF. The DNA for the CDR3 is TGTGCCAGCAGTTATACAGGACGACGGGTAGTTTTCTTC. The chain uses TRBV6-5 and TRBJ1-2, with D maybe TRBD1 (5 bases). Germline CDR1 and CDR2: MNHEY and SVGAGI. The CDR3 loop spans 13 amino acids.

The chain employs TRBV19 and TRBJ1-1; perhaps TRBD1 as D (6 bases). Trimming removed 6 bases from V and 1 base from J, with 12 bases in between. The CDR3 is 14 residues long. Looked up from germline, CDR1 is LNHDA and CDR2 is SQIVND (reference sequence). This CDR3 reads CASRPGGQNTEAFF. Here the CDR3 DNA reads TGTGCCAGTAGACCTGGGGGGCAGAACACTGAAGCTTTCTTT.

This chain joins TRBV28 and TRBJ2-7; unclear D gene. Germline lookup yields CDR1 MDHEN and CDR2 SYDVKM. With 6 bases removed from V and 1 base from J, the gap between germline ends came to 10 bases. The CDR3 covers 13 residues. Here the CDR3 reads CASRGQVSYEQYF. The CDR3 region has the DNA TGTGCCAGCAGGGGTCAGGTGTCCTACGAGCAGTACTTC.

The V and J genes are TRBV18 and TRBJ2-5; weak D call: TRBD1 (6 bases). Germline V gene lookup returns CDR1 KGHSH and CDR2 LQKENI. Trimming removed 1 base at V and 5 bases at J, with 14 bases between. CDR3 size: 15 residues. The CDR3 DNA is TGTGCCAGCTCACCACTTCAGGGGTCGCGGGAGACCCAGTACTTC. Translating gives CASSPLQGSRETQYF.

This clone was seen more than once but under ten times. The chain has TRBV7-2 and TRBJ1-2; D not certain. The CDR3 has 15 residues. V was shortened by 4 bases and J by 2 bases, with 14 bases between the two germline ends. Per germline, CDR1 SGHTA and CDR2 FQGNSA. CDR3 sequence: CASSSDISANYGYTF. CDR3 coding DNA: TGTGCCAGCAGCTCCGACATCTCCGCCAACTATGGCTACACCTTC. The whole variable domain, filled in from reference TRBV7-2 and TRBJ1-2, reads GAGVSQSPSNKVTEKGKDVELRCDPISGHTALYWYRQSLGQGLEFLIYFQGNSAPDKSGLPSDRFSAERTGGSVSTLTIQRTQQEDSAVYLCASSSDISANYGYTFGSGTRLTVV.

The rearrangement links TRBV27 to TRBJ1-2; 7 bases fit TRBD1. V was clipped by 4 bases and J by 2 bases; unmatched bases: 4. Germline V gene lookup returns CDR1 MNHEY and CDR2 SMNVEV (reference sequence). The CDR3 loop spans 14 amino acids. This CDR3 reads CASSSWTGNYGYTF. CDR3 bases: TGTGCCAGCAGTTCCTGGACAGGAAACTATGGCTACACCTTC.

The chain couples TRBV19 to TRBJ1-3; TRBD1 is a possible D gene (5 bases). The V gene's germline CDR1 is LNHDA and CDR2 SQIVND (reference sequence). The CDR3 length is 14 residues. Trimming shortened V by 6 bases and J by 0 bases, and 9 bases separated the two germline ends. CDR3 region: CASRQVSSGNTIYF. The CDR3 nucleotides are TGTGCCAGTAGACAGGTCAGCTCTGGAAACACCATATATTTT.

The chain employs TRBV25-1 and TRBJ2-1, with D perhaps matching TRBD1 (5 bases). The germline gives CDR1 MGHDK, CDR2 SYGVNS. The CDR3 runs 16 residues. Trimming removed 1 base from V and 14 bases from J, with 24 bases in between. In DNA, the CDR3 is TGTGCCAGCAGTGAATCGGCACAGGCCAGACCTTCCATTGAGTTCTTC. This encodes CASSESAQARPSIEFF.

J is TRBJ2-7 and V is TRBV7-2; 9 bases are a match to TRBD1. The CDR3 runs to 14 residues. V lost 5 bases and J lost 4; bases outside the gene matches: 6. Germline assignment: CDR1 SGHTA and CDR2 FQGNSA. CDR3 sequence reads: CASSPRTGEYEQYF. For the CDR3, the DNA is TGTGCCAGCAGCCCGCGGACAGGGGAGTACGAGCAGTACTTC.

The gene calls are TRBV5-4 and TRBJ2-2; the match to TRBD2 covers 16 bases. The CDR3 has 18 amino acids. CDR1 and CDR2 (germline): SGHNT, YYREEE (reference sequence). The ends lost 4 bases at V and 4 bases at J; junction bases unmatched: 7. The CDR3 loop reads CASSPPGLAGGPTGELFF. The CDR3 DNA sequence: TGTGCCAGCAGCCCTCCGGGACTAGCGGGAGGGCCCACCGGGGAGCTGTTTTTT.

J is TRBJ2-1 and V is TRBV11-2; 8 nucleotides line up with TRBD1. V trimming: 1 base; J trimming: 10 bases; junction bases outside the gene matches: 6. Germline CDR1 and CDR2: SGHAT and FQNNGV. The CDR3 length is 14 residues. This chain's CDR3 is CASSLATSGGEQFF. The CDR3 DNA follows: TGTGCCAGCAGCTTAGCAACCTCAGGGGGCGAGCAGTTCTTC. Combining the CDR3 with reference TRBV11-2 and TRBJ2-1 gives the whole variable domain EAGVAQSPRYKIIEKRQSVAFWCNPISGHATLYWYQQILGQGPKLLIQFQNNGVVDDSQLPKDRFSAERLKGVDSTLKIQPAKLEDSAVYLCASSLATSGGEQFFGPGTRLTVL.

This clone was counted only a few times. The chain employs TRBV19 and TRBJ1-5, with a possible D match to TRBD1 (5 bases). Trimming shortened V by 2 bases and J by 7 bases, and 12 bases separated the two germline ends. The CDR3 is 14 residues long. CDR1 LNHDA and CDR2 SQIVND come from the germline V gene (reference sequence). CDR3 in DNA: TGTGCCAGTAGTATACCCTCAGGGTGGCAGCCCCAGCATTTT. Translated: CASSIPSGWQPQHF.

The V call is TRBV5-1, the J call TRBJ2-2; 11 bases map to TRBD2. V dropped 6 bases and J dropped 15; count of bases not matched to a gene: 19. Germline assignment: CDR1 SGHRS and CDR2 YFSETQ. This CDR3 is built from 16 residues. The CDR3 reads CASKTTSGDYWEGVFF. CDR3 DNA: TGCGCCAGCAAAACGACTAGCGGGGACTATTGGGAAGGGGTGTTTTTT.

CDR3: CSPPGVRNEQFF. The CDR3 nucleotides are TGCAGCCCCCCGGGAGTTCGCAATGAGCAGTTCTTC. The J gene is TRBJ2-1, the V gene TRBV29-1; D perhaps matches TRBD2 (6 bases). V was cut by 8 bases and J by 6 bases, with 14 bases left in between. This CDR3 has 12 residues. Germline CDR1 reads SQVTM; CDR2 reads ANQGSEA.

This clone is a singleton in its sample. The J gene is TRBJ2-2, the V gene TRBV14, with unresolved D. This CDR3 is built from 14 residues. Germline values: CDR1 SGHDN, CDR2 FVKESK. V was clipped by 0 bases and J by 7 bases, with 9 bases between them. This CDR3 is CASSQDGWVGELFF. The CDR3 DNA follows: TGTGCCAGCAGCCAAGATGGTTGGGTCGGGGAGCTGTTTTTT.

The chain has TRBV28 and TRBJ2-3, with TRBD2 matching 7 bases. Germline V gives CDR1 MDHEN, CDR2 SYDVKM. The CDR3 contains 15 residues. Unmatched junction bases numbered 8, after V lost 7 bases and J lost 1 base. CDR3: CASITAGGGTDTQYF. In nucleotides, the CDR3 is TGTGCCAGCATCACGGCTGGGGGGGGCACAGATACGCAGTATTTT.

The gene calls are TRBV5-6 and TRBJ1-6; 7 bases agree with TRBD1. CDR1 is SGHDT and CDR2 is YYEEEE in the germline V gene. This CDR3 contains 15 residues. The trim removed 4 bases at V and 8 bases at J, leaving 9 bases unmatched. The CDR3 sequence is CASSPVDRADSPLHF. CDR3 DNA sequence: TGTGCCAGCAGCCCGGTTGACAGGGCCGATTCACCCCTCCACTTT.

The V gene is TRBV7-2, the J gene TRBJ2-3, with D hard to call. This CDR3 has 13 residues. Germline V gives CDR1 SGHTA, CDR2 FQGNSA. V lost 5 bases, J lost 5 bases, and 11 bases lay in between. The CDR3 DNA reads as TGTGCCAGCAGCCAACTCCTCGAAGATACGCAGTATTTT. It is translated as CASSQLLEDTQYF. Complete variable domain (other parts from reference TRBV7-2 and TRBJ2-3): GAGVSQSPSNKVTEKGKDVELRCDPISGHTALYWYRQSLGQGLEFLIYFQGNSAPDKSGLPSDRFSAERTGGSVSTLTIQRTQQEDSAVYLCASSQLLEDTQYFGPGTRLTVL.

This clone was counted only a few times. The chain is built from TRBV29-1 and TRBJ2-1, with D perhaps being TRBD1 or TRBD2 (6 bases each). Germline CDR1 SQVTM, CDR2 ANQGSEA. The CDR3 length is 13 residues. This CDR3 reads CRAEGGGFGEQFF. CDR3 in DNA: TGCAGGGCGGAGGGGGGTGGGTTCGGTGAGCAGTTCTTC.

The chain combines TRBV7-9 with TRBJ1-1; no firm D call. Trimming removed 4 bases at V and 0 bases at J, with 9 bases between. CDR1 is SEHNR and CDR2 is FQNEAQ in the germline V gene (reference sequence). The CDR3 spans 14 residues. Written as DNA, the CDR3 is TGTGCCAGCAGCTCAATTAATATGAACACTGAAGCTTTCTTT. Amino acids: CASSSINMNTEAFF.